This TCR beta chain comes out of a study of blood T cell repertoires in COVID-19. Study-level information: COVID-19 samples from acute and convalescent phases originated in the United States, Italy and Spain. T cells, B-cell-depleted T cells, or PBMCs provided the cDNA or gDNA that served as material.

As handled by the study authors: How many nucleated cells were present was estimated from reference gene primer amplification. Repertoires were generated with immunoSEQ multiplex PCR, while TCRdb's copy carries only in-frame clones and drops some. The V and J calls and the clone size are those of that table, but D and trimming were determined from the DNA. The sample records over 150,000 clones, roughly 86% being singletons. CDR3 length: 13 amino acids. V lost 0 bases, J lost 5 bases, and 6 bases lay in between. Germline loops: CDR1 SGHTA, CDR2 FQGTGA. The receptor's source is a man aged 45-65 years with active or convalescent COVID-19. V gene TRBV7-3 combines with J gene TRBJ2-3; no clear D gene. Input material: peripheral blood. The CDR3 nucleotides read TGTGCCAGCAGCTTAACGCGACAAGATACGCAGTATTTT. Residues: CASSLTRQDTQYF.